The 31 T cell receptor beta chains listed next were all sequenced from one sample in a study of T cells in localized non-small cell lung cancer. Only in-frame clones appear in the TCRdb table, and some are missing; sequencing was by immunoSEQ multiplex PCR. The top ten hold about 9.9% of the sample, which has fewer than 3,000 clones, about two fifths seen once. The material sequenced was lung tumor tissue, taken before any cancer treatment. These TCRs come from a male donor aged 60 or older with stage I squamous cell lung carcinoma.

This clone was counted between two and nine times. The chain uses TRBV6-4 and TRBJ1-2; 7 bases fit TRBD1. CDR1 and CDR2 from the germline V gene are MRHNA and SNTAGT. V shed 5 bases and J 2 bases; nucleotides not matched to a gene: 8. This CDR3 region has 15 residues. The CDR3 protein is CASSHQPTGNYGYTF. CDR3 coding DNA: TGTGCCAGCAGTCACCAGCCGACAGGGAACTATGGCTACACCTTC.

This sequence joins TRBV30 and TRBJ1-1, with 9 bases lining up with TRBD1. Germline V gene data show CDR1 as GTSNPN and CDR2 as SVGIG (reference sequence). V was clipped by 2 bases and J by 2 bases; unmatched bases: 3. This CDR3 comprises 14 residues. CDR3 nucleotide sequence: TGTGCCTGGAGTTCGGGACAGGGTAACACTGAAGCTTTCTTT. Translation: CAWSSGQGNTEAFF.

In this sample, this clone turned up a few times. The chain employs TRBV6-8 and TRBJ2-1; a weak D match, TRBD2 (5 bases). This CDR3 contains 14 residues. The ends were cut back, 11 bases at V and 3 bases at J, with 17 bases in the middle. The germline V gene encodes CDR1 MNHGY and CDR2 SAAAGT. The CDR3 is CASQLPTIYNEQFF. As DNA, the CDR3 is TGTGCCTCTCAACTCCCGACTATCTACAATGAGCAGTTCTTC.

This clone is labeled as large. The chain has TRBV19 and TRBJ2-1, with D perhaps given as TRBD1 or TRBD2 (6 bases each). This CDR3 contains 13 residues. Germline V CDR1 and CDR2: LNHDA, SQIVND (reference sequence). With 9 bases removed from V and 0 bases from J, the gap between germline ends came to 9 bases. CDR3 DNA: TGTGCCAGCGGGGGCCGCTCCTACAATGAGCAGTTCTTC. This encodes CASGGRSYNEQFF.

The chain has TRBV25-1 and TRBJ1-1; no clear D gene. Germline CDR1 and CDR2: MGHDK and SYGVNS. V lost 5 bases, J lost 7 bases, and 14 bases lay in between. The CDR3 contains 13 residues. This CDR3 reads CASSLEGEDEAFF. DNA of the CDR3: TGTGCCAGCAGTTTGGAGGGAGAGGATGAAGCTTTCTTT.

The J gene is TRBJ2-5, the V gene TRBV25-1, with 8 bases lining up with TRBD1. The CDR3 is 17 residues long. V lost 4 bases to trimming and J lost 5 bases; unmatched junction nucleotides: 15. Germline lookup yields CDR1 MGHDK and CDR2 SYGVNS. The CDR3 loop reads CASSAEGQAPGRETQYF. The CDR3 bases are TGTGCCAGCAGTGCCGAGGGACAGGCTCCGGGAAGGGAGACCCAGTACTTC.

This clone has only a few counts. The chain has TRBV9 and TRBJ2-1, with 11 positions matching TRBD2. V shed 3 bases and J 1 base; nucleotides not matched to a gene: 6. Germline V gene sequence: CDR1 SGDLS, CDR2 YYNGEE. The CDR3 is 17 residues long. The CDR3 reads CASSAGSGRESYNEQFF. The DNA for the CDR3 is TGTGCCAGCAGCGCGGGTAGCGGGAGGGAGTCCTACAATGAGCAGTTCTTC.

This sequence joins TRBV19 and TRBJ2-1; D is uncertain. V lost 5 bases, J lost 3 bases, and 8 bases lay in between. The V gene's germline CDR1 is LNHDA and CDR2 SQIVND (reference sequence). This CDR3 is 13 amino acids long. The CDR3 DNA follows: TGTGCCAGTAGTGCGCCGGTCTACAATGAGCAGTTCTTC. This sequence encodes CASSAPVYNEQFF.

CDR3 sequence: CASHPGQEAGANVLTF. DNA of the CDR3: TGCGCCAGCCATCCGGGACAAGAAGCTGGGGCCAACGTCCTGACTTTC. V and J are TRBV5-1 and TRBJ2-6; tentatively, D is TRBD1 (6 bases). CDR1 is SGHRS and CDR2 is YFSETQ in the germline V gene. Trimming left V 7 bases short and J 2 bases short, with 16 bases between. The CDR3 extends over 16 amino acids.

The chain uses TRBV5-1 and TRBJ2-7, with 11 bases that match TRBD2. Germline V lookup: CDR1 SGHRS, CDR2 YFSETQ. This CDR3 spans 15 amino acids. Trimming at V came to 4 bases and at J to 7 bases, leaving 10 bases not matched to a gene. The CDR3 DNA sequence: TGCGCCAGCAGCCCCCTCCTAGCGGGAGGTTCGGAGCAGTACTTC. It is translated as CASSPLLAGGSEQYF.

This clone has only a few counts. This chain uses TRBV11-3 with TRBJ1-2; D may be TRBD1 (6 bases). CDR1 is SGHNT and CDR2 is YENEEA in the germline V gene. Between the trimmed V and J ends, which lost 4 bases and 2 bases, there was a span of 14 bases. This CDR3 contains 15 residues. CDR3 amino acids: CASSSVRGGNYGYTF. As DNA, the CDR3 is TGTGCCAGCAGCTCGGTCAGGGGCGGGAACTATGGCTACACCTTC.

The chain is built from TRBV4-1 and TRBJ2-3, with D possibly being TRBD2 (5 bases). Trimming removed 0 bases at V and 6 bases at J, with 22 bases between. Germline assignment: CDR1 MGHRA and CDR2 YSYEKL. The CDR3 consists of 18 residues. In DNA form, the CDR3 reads TGCGCCAGCAGCCAAGAGGGCGGCTTGAGCTCTGAGCGGGATACGCAGTATTTT. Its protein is CASSQEGGLSSERDTQYF.

Written as DNA, the CDR3 is TGTGCCACCACCCCAACGGAGAGGTTCTATGGCTACACCTTC. Translation gives CATTPTERFYGYTF. This chain uses TRBV15 with TRBJ1-2; no clear D. The CDR3 is 14 residues long. With 7 bases removed from V and 4 bases from J, the gap between germline ends came to 16 bases. Germline values: CDR1 LNHNV, CDR2 YYDKDF (reference sequence).

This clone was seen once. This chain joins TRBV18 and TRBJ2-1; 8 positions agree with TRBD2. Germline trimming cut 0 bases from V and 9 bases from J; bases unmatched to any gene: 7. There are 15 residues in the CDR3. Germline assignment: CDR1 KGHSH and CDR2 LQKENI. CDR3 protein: CASSPPGLVRAEQFF. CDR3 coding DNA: TGTGCCAGCTCACCACCGGGACTAGTCAGGGCTGAGCAGTTCTTC.

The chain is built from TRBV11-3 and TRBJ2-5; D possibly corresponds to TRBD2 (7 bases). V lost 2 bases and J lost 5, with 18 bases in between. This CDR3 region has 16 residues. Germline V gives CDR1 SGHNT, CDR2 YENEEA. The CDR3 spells CASSLNSGGGLETQYF. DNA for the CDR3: TGTGCCAGCAGCTTAAATTCGGGCGGGGGCTTGGAGACCCAGTACTTC.

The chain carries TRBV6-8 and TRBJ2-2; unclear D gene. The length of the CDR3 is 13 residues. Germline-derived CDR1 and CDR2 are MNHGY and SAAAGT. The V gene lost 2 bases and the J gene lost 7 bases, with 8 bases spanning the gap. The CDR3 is CASSYVGIGELFF. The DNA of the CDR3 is TGTGCCAGCAGTTACGTGGGCATCGGGGAGCTGTTTTTT.

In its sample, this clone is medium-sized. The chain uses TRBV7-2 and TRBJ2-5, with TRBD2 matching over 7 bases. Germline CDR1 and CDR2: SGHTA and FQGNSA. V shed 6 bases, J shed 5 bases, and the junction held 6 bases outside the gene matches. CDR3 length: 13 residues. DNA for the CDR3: TGTGCCAGCAGTCCCGGACTAGGGGAGACCCAGTACTTC. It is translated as CASSPGLGETQYF.

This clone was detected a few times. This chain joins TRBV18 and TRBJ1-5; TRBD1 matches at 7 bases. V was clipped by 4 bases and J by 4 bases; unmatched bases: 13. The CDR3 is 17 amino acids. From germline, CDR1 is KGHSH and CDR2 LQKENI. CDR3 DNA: TGTGCCAGCTCACGACGACAGGGATCATCAATTAATCAGCCCCAGCATTTT. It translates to CASSRRQGSSINQPQHF.

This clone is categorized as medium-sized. Here the CDR3 DNA reads TGTGCCAGCAGCTTCCAGCGGGAGGTCGTCGACGAGCAGTACTTC. As protein: CASSFQREVVDEQYF. V usage is TRBV11-3 and J usage is TRBJ2-7, with 9 nucleotides matching TRBD2. The V gene's germline CDR1 is SGHNT and CDR2 YENEEA. CDR3 length: 15 residues. Germline trimming cut 3 bases from V and 5 bases from J; bases unmatched to any gene: 8.

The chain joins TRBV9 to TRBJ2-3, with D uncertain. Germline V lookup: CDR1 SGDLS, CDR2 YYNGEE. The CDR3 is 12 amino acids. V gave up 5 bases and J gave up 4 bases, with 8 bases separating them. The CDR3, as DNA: TGTGCCAGCAGTCCAGTCTCAGATACGCAGTATTTT. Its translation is CASSPVSDTQYF.

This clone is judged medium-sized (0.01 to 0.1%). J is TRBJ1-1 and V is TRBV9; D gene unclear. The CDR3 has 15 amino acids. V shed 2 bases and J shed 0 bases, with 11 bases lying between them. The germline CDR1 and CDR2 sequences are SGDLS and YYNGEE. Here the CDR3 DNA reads TGTGCCAGCAGCGTGGGGTTAGAAATGAACACTGAAGCTTTCTTT. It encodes CASSVGLEMNTEAFF.

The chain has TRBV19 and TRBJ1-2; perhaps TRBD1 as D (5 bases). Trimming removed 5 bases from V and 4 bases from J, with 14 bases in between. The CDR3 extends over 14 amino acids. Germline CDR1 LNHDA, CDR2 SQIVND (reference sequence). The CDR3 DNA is TGTGCCAGTAGTGAGGGCTTCGGGGGCTATGGCTACACCTTC. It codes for CASSEGFGGYGYTF. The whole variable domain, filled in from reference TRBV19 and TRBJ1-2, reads DGGITQSPKYLFRKEGQNVTLSCEQNLNHDAMYWYRQDPGQGLRLIYYSQIVNDFQKGDIAEGYSVSREKKESFPLTVTSAQKNPTAFYLCASSEGFGGYGYTFGSGTRLTVV.

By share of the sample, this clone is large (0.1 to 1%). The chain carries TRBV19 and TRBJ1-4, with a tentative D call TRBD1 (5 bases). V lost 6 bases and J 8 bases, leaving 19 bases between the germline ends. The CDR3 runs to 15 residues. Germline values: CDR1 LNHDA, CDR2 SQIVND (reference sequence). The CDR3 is CASRVGDLRSEKLFF. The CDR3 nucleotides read TGTGCCAGTAGGGTGGGGGACCTACGATCGGAAAAACTGTTTTTT.

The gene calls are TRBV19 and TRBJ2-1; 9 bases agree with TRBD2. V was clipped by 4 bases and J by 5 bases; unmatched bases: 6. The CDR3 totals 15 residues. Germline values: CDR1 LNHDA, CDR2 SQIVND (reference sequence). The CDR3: CASSRAGGSNNEQFF. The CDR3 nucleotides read TGTGCCAGTAGTAGAGCGGGAGGTAGTAACAATGAGCAGTTCTTC. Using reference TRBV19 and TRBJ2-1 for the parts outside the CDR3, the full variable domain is DGGITQSPKYLFRKEGQNVTLSCEQNLNHDAMYWYRQDPGQGLRLIYYSQIVNDFQKGDIAEGYSVSREKKESFPLTVTSAQKNPTAFYLCASSRAGGSNNEQFFGPGTRLTVL.

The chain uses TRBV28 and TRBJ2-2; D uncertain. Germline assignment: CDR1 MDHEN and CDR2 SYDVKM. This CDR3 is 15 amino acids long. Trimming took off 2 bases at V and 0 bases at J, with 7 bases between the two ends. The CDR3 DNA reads TGTGCCAGCAGTTTAATTGGGACGAACACCGGGGAGCTGTTTTTT. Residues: CASSLIGTNTGELFF.

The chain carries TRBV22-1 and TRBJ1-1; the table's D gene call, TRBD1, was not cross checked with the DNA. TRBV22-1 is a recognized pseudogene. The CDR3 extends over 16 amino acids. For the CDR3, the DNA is TGTCCTGGGAGCGCGACCTACAGGGAACCGAACACTGAAGCTTTCTTT. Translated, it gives CPGSATYREPNTEAFF.

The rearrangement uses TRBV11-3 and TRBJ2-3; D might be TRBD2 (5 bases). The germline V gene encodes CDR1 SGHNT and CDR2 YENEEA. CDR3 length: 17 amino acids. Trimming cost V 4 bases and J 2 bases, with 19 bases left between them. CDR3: CASSSSSGGHFTDTQYF. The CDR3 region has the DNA TGTGCCAGCAGCTCTTCCTCTGGAGGTCACTTCACAGATACGCAGTATTTT.

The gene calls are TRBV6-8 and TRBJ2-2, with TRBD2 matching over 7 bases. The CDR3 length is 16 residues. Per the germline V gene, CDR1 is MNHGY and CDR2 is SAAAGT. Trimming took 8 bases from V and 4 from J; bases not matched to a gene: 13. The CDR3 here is CASAWGEGMGTGELFF. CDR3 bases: TGTGCCAGCGCCTGGGGGGAGGGCATGGGCACCGGGGAGCTGTTTTTT.

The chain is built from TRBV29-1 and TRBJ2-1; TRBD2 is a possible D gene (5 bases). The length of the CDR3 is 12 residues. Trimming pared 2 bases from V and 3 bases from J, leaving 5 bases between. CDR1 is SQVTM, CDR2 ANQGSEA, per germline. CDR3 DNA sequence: TGCAGCGTTGAACGGGACTACAATGAGCAGTTCTTC. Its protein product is CSVERDYNEQFF.

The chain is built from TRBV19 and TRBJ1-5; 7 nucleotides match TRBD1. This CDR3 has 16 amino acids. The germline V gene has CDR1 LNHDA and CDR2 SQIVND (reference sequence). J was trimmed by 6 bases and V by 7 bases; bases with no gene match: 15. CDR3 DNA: TGTGCCAGTACCTCATCGGGAGGGGGCGCCGGTCAGCCCCAGCATTTT. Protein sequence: CASTSSGGGAGQPQHF. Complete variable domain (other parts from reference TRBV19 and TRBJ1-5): DGGITQSPKYLFRKEGQNVTLSCEQNLNHDAMYWYRQDPGQGLRLIYYSQIVNDFQKGDIAEGYSVSREKKESFPLTVTSAQKNPTAFYLCASTSSGGGAGQPQHFGDGTRLSIL.

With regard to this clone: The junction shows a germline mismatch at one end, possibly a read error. CDR3 sequence reads: CASGLGDLSGF. As DNA, the CDR3 is TGTGCTAGTGGTTTGGGAGACCTAAGTGGCTTT. This sequence joins TRBV12-5 and TRBJ1-1; D is unresolved. Germline lookup yields CDR1 LGHNT and CDR2 FRNRAP. The CDR3 sequence is 11 residues long.